This TCR beta chain was retrieved from a study of blood T cell repertoires in COVID-19. Study-level information: Whether acute or convalescent, the COVID-19 samples came from the United States, Italy and Spain.

CDR1 and CDR2 (germline): SEHNR, FQNEAQ (reference sequence). The CDR3 extends over 16 amino acids. After removal of 6 bases from V and 1 base from J, the junction contained 6 bases not matched to a gene. Profiling relied on immunoSEQ multiplex PCR, and the TCRdb table lists in-frame clones only, not all of them. The table records some 250,000 clones, 70% to 90% of them present only once. The sample comprised peripheral blood. The J gene is TRBJ2-6, the V gene TRBV7-9; 7 bases are a match to TRBD1. This clonotype was obtained from a woman in her thirties with COVID-19, enrolled during active disease. CDR3 sequence: CASRGVTGSGANVLTF. The CDR3 DNA is TGTGCCAGCAGGGGAGTGACAGGGTCTGGGGCCAACGTCCTGACTTTC.